This T cell receptor (beta chain) was observed in a study of technical replicates of blood from several donors. Assay used: immunoSEQ multiplex PCR; TCRdb lists only in-frame clones, some missing. Of more than 65,000 clones listed, 80% to 95% are singletons. V lost 1 base to trimming and J lost 5 bases, with 11 bases between them. Germline V gene lookup returns CDR1 SEHNR and CDR2 FQNEAQ (reference sequence). This CDR3 spans 14 amino acids. The sequencing sample was made of T cells isolated from PBMCs. This chain links TRBV7-9 with TRBJ1-2, with D possibly being TRBD1 (6 bases). The source is a human donor in good health. CDR3 amino acids: CASSLVGTSYGYTF. DNA of the CDR3: TGTGCCAGCAGCTTAGTCGGGACATCTTATGGCTACACCTTC.